This T cell receptor (beta chain) came from a study of blood T cell repertoires in COVID-19. The overall study: From the United States, Italy and Spain came samples of acute and convalescent COVID-19. T cells, B-cell-depleted T cells, or PBMCs supplied cDNA or gDNA.

How the authors handled the data: Using reference gene primer amplification, nucleated cell counts were estimated. Measured with immunoSEQ multiplex PCR; TCRdb has only the in-frame clones, and not every one. D and trimming were read from the DNA, whereas the V and J calls and clone size are those reported in that table. The top ten clones hold about a sixth of a sample with 150,000 or so clones, 82% of them seen once. Which cohort a participant joined came from the clinical history participants gave. The V gene's germline CDR1 is SQVTM and CDR2 ANQGSEA. V lost 1 base and J lost 2; bases outside the gene matches: 7. The CDR3 length is 17 residues.

This clonotype was sampled from a man in his fifties or sixties who had recovered from COVID-19. The chain carries TRBV29-1 and TRBJ1-6, with 8 nucleotides matching TRBD1. The sequenced material came from PBMCs or T cells enriched from blood (not recorded which). The CDR3 DNA reads TGCAGCGTTGAAGCGCCAGGGGGCCCTCCCTATAATTCACCCCTCCACTTT. Its translation is CSVEAPGGPPYNSPLHF.